Below are 20 T cell receptor beta chains sequenced from a single sample in a study of blood T cell repertoires in COVID-19. Sequenced by immunoSEQ multiplex PCR; TCRdb stores in-frame clones only, minus some. Seen here are 64,000 or so clones, around 86% observed once, and the top ten hold over 10%. The sample consisted of peripheral blood. These TCRs come from a human donor in a cohort sampled during active COVID-19.

The chain recombines TRBV15 with TRBJ2-2; 10 bases match TRBD2. Trimming removed 4 bases from V and 4 bases from J; junction bases left unmatched: 0. The V gene's germline CDR1 is LNHNV and CDR2 YYDKDF (reference sequence). The CDR3 runs to 14 residues. The CDR3 DNA is TGTGCCACCAGCACTAGCGGGGGCACCGGGGAGCTGTTTTTT. This translates into CATSTSGGTGELFF. The full variable domain, with the rest looked up from reference TRBV15 and TRBJ2-2, is DAMVIQNPRYQVTQFGKPVTLSCSQTLNHNVMYWYQQKSSQAPKLLFHYYDKDFNNEADTPDNFQSRRPNTSFCFLDIRSPGLGDTAMYLCATSTSGGTGELFFGEGSRLTVL.

This chain connects TRBV2 to TRBJ2-1, with D possibly matching TRBD1 (5 bases). Germline CDR1 and CDR2: SNHLY and FYNNEI. Trimming left V 7 bases short and J 6 bases short, with 13 bases between. CDR3 size: 13 residues. This CDR3 reads CASKGKSANEQFF. The CDR3 region has the DNA TGTGCCAGCAAGGGGAAATCAGCCAATGAGCAGTTCTTC. The entire variable domain, with the rest obtained from reference TRBV2 and TRBJ2-1, is as follows: EPEVTQTPSHQVTQMGQEVILRCVPISNHLYFYWYRQILGQKVEFLVSFYNNEISEKSEIFDDQFSVERPDGSNFTLKIRSTKLEDSAMYFCASKGKSANEQFFGPGTRLTVL.

J is TRBJ1-1 and V is TRBV7-7; D remains unclear. Per the germline V gene, CDR1 is SSHAT and CDR2 is FNYEAQ (reference sequence). V lost 3 bases and J 3 bases, leaving 8 bases between the germline ends. This CDR3 comprises 13 residues. CDR3 region: CASSFRSHTEAFF. The CDR3 coding sequence is TGTGCCAGCAGCTTCCGGAGTCACACTGAAGCTTTCTTT.

This clone showed up just once. The CDR3 DNA is TGCGCCAGCAGCTTGCAGGGCCAAGAGACCCAGTACTTC. This translates into CASSLQGQETQYF. The chain has TRBV5-1 and TRBJ2-5, with D maybe TRBD1 (5 bases). Germline V CDR1 and CDR2: SGHRS, YFSETQ. The CDR3 consists of 13 residues. V was cut by 1 base and J by 1 base, with 5 bases left in between.

The gene calls are TRBV28 and TRBJ1-6; 11 nucleotides match TRBD1. The V gene's germline CDR1 is MDHEN and CDR2 SYDVKM. The CDR3 sequence is 17 residues long. V lost 5 bases to trimming and J lost 7 bases; unmatched junction nucleotides: 10. CDR3 nucleotides: TGTGCCAGCAGTCCCCAGACAGGGACAGGGGGGAATTCACCCCTCCACTTT. It yields the protein CASSPQTGTGGNSPLHF.

The rearrangement uses TRBV30 and TRBJ1-1, with a weak D call TRBD1 (5 bases). This CDR3 spans 13 amino acids. In germline, CDR1 is GTSNPN, CDR2 SVGIG (reference sequence). The V end lost 4 bases, the J end lost 4 bases, and 13 bases lay between the germline ends. CDR3 region: CAWIYGGGTEAFF. The CDR3 DNA is TGTGCCTGGATCTATGGGGGGGGCACTGAAGCTTTCTTT.

The chain has TRBV3-1 (or the pseudogene TRBV3-2) and TRBJ2-1; the match to TRBD1 covers 7 bases. The CDR3 contains 16 residues. Trimming cost V 4 bases and J 2 bases; bases outside gene matches: 8. Germline lookup yields CDR1 LGHDT and CDR2 YNNKEL (reference sequence). The CDR3 region has the DNA TGTGCCAGCAGCCCCCTCACAGGGGTAACCTACAATGAGCAGTTCTTC. Its protein is CASSPLTGVTYNEQFF.

The J gene is TRBJ2-3, the V gene TRBV5-4; TRBD2 aligns across 10 bases. CDR1 and CDR2 (germline): SGHNT, YYREEE (reference sequence). CDR3 length: 17 residues. V lost 0 bases, J lost 2 bases, and 6 bases stayed unmatched. Here the CDR3 DNA reads TGTGCCAGCAGCTTGGCCGTAGCGGGGGGCCCCACAGATACGCAGTATTTT. It encodes CASSLAVAGGPTDTQYF.

The chain links TRBV5-1 to TRBJ2-7; 11 bases map to TRBD1. V was clipped by 4 bases and J by 4 bases; unmatched bases: 7. Germline V lookup: CDR1 SGHRS, CDR2 YFSETQ. This CDR3 is 15 amino acids long. CDR3 coding DNA: TGCGCCAGCAGCCCTCCGGGACAGGGGGTTTACGAGCAGTACTTC. Amino acid sequence: CASSPPGQGVYEQYF.

This clone is a singleton in its sample. V usage is TRBV3-1 (or the pseudogene TRBV3-2) and J usage is TRBJ1-1; no reliable D call. V lost 0 bases, J lost 7 bases, and 15 bases lay in between. This CDR3 has 15 amino acids. Germline-derived CDR1 and CDR2 are LGHDT and YNNKEL (reference sequence). CDR3 DNA: TGTGCCAGCAGCCAAGATCAACTTCGGGAGGGTGAAGCTTTCTTT. Its translation: CASSQDQLREGEAFF.

V and J are TRBV6-5 and TRBJ2-2; 7 bases map to TRBD1. CDR3 length equals 14 residues. Trimming at V came to 7 bases and at J to 4 bases, leaving 6 bases not matched to a gene. Germline V CDR1 and CDR2: MNHEY, SVGAGI. CDR3 DNA sequence: TGTGCCAGCATGAGGGACAGACTCACCGGGGAGCTGTTTTTT. Protein: CASMRDRLTGELFF.

The V call is TRBV7-2, the J call TRBJ2-3; 15 positions agree with TRBD2. CDR3 length: 16 amino acids. V shed 5 bases and J 4 bases; nucleotides not matched to a gene: 4. CDR1 is SGHTA, CDR2 FQGNSA, per germline. DNA for the CDR3: TGTGCCAGCAGCCAGCGGACTAGCGGGGGGGCAGATACGCAGTATTTT. It specifies CASSQRTSGGADTQYF.

The rearrangement uses TRBV2 and TRBJ1-2, with D tentatively TRBD1 (5 bases). Germline loops: CDR1 SNHLY, CDR2 FYNNEI. The CDR3 contains 14 residues. With 1 base removed from V and 7 bases from J, the gap between germline ends came to 13 bases. CDR3 in DNA: TGTGCCAGCAGTGAAGTTGGGGCCGAAGCTGGCTACACCTTC. Protein sequence: CASSEVGAEAGYTF.

The CDR3 loop is CASSFSQGSAEQFF. Written as DNA, the CDR3 is TGTGCCAGCAGCTTTAGTCAGGGGTCAGCTGAGCAGTTCTTC. This chain links TRBV11-2 with TRBJ2-1; D is possibly TRBD1 (6 bases). The CDR3 is 14 residues long. Germline CDR1 reads SGHAT; CDR2 reads FQNNGV. Trimming removed 3 bases from V and 9 bases from J, with 15 bases in between.

Sample share makes this clone medium-sized. This chain connects TRBV2 to TRBJ1-1, with D maybe TRBD1 (5 bases). V was cut by 3 bases and J by 10 bases, with 12 bases left in between. The germline gives CDR1 SNHLY, CDR2 FYNNEI. The CDR3 spans 12 residues. CDR3 nucleotide sequence: TGTGCCAGCAGTGACTCAGGGTCCTTAGCTTTCTTT. This codes for CASSDSGSLAFF. Looking up the rest from reference TRBV2 and TRBJ1-1 gives the full variable domain: EPEVTQTPSHQVTQMGQEVILRCVPISNHLYFYWYRQILGQKVEFLVSFYNNEISEKSEIFDDQFSVERPDGSNFTLKIRSTKLEDSAMYFCASSDSGSLAFFGQGTRLTVV.

The rearrangement links TRBV6-5 to TRBJ1-2; D is possibly TRBD1 (6 bases). Germline CDR1 is MNHEY and CDR2 is SVGAGI. The CDR3 runs to 15 residues. Trimming shortened V by 5 bases and J by 4 bases, and 17 bases separated the two germline ends. DNA of the CDR3: TGTGCCAGCAGTAGGGGGTTCCGATTGACCTATGGCTACACCTTC. Protein product: CASSRGFRLTYGYTF.

The rearrangement joins TRBV29-1 to TRBJ2-1, with 12 bases matching TRBD2. Germline V lookup: CDR1 SQVTM, CDR2 ANQGSEA. The CDR3 has 14 amino acids. The J segment lost 9 bases and the V segment lost 6 bases, leaving 9 bases of the junction unmatched. CDR3 coding DNA: TGCAGCGTAGCACGGACTAGCGGGGCGGTTGAGCAGTTCTTC. Protein: CSVARTSGAVEQFF.

V is TRBV5-1 and J is TRBJ2-2, with 9 nucleotides matching TRBD1. Germline loops: CDR1 SGHRS, CDR2 YFSETQ. The CDR3 loop spans 16 amino acids. With V trimmed by 3 bases and J by 5 bases, 8 bases remained unmatched. CDR3 DNA sequence: TGCGCCAGCAGCTGGGTTGGACAGGGGCTTACCGGGGAGCTGTTTTTT. Translated, it gives CASSWVGQGLTGELFF. The full variable domain, with the rest looked up from reference TRBV5-1 and TRBJ2-2, is KAGVTQTPRYLIKTRGQQVTLSCSPISGHRSVSWYQQTPGQGLQFLFEYFSETQRNKGNFPGRFSGRQFSNSRSEMNVSTLELGDSALYLCASSWVGQGLTGELFFGEGSRLTVL.

This chain connects TRBV6-6 to TRBJ2-1; D may be TRBD1 (6 bases). The V gene's germline CDR1 is MNHNY and CDR2 SVGAGI (reference sequence). The V end lost 4 bases, the J end lost 1 base, and 8 bases lay between the germline ends. The CDR3 runs to 14 residues. CDR3 amino acids: CASSLTGSYNEQFF. The CDR3, as DNA: TGTGCCAGCAGTTTAACAGGGTCCTACAATGAGCAGTTCTTC.

The chain recombines TRBV6-4 with TRBJ2-3, with a tentative D call TRBD2 (6 bases). The CDR3 runs to 15 residues. The V end was cut by 8 bases, the J end by 0 bases, with 15 bases between. Germline CDR1 MRHNA, CDR2 SNTAGT. This chain's CDR3 is CASSPQGGSTDTQYF. CDR3 nucleotides: TGTGCCAGCTCCCCGCAGGGAGGAAGCACAGATACGCAGTATTTT.